The rows below give T cell receptor beta chains drawn from one sample of a study of cytomegalovirus exposure and HLA in healthy donors. TCRdb's copy holds only in-frame clones and misses some; the assay was immunoSEQ multiplex PCR. The repertoire holds around 150,000 clones, with more than 85% as singletons. Specimen: PBMCs. The receptors were sampled from a man aged 18 to 30 in good health and CMV-seronegative. Both conserved end residues are part of each CDR3. Fields, in order: D gene, J gene, V gene, clone size, CDR3 protein, CDR3 DNA. The D gene is left open where the match is weak. For some rows the clone size is stated as once, few or many, or as a class when expanded; others skip it.

TRBD2	TRBJ2-5	TRBV4-2	once	CASSQDGAGVRSDQYF	TGTGCCAGCAGCCAAGACGGGGCGGGGGTCCGATCGGACCAGTACTTC
TRBD1	TRBJ1-2	TRBV6-4	-	CASSDRGHGYTF	TGTGCCAGCAGTGACAGGGGGCATGGCTACACCTTC
-	TRBJ2-1	TRBV11-2	-	CASSLGRNNEQFF	TGTGCCAGCAGCTTAGGTAGAAACAATGAGCAGTTCTTC
TRBD1	TRBJ2-5	TRBV7-8	once	CASSFLQGAGETQYF	TGTGCCAGCAGCTTTTTGCAGGGGGCGGGGGAGACCCAGTACTTC
-	TRBJ1-4	TRBV30	once	CAWSGATTGSTNEKLFF	TGTGCCTGGAGTGGGGCGACCACCGGTTCAACTAATGAAAAACTGTTTTTT
-	TRBJ1-2	TRBV29-1	-	CSVVGWAGDKSGYTF	TGCAGCGTTGTGGGTTGGGCAGGGGATAAATCAGGCTACACCTTC
-	TRBJ2-3	TRBV5-6	-	CASSLGLGFGTQYF	TGTGCCAGCAGCTTGGGACTAGGTTTTGGTACGCAGTATTTT
-	TRBJ2-7	TRBV4-1	-	CASSQERQGLSYEQYF	TGCGCCAGCAGCCAAGAACGTCAGGGGCTCTCCTACGAGCAGTACTTC
TRBD2	TRBJ2-3	TRBV7-2	once	CASSLERGGSTDTQYF	TGTGCCAGCAGCTTAGAGCGCGGGGGGAGCACAGATACGCAGTATTTT
-	TRBJ1-1	TRBV6-1	-	CASSAGHLEAFF	TGTGCCAGCAGTGCAGGTCACCTGGAAGCTTTCTTT
TRBD1	TRBJ1-3	TRBV11-3	many	CASSPGQGPGNTIYF	TGTGCCAGCAGCCCGGGACAGGGACCTGGAAACACCATATATTTT
TRBD1	TRBJ1-2	TRBV27	once	CASSLRGDRVNGYTF	TGTGCCAGCAGTTTAAGGGGGGACAGGGTGAATGGCTACACCTTC
TRBD2	TRBJ2-3	TRBV6-1	-	CASSEAKASGRFLRGTQYF	TGTGCCAGCAGTGAAGCGAAGGCTAGCGGGAGATTTTTAAGGGGAACGCAGTATTTT
-	TRBJ2-3	TRBV5-1	-	CASSFNSDTQYF	TGCGCCAGCAGTTTTAATTCAGATACGCAGTATTTT
-	TRBJ2-1	TRBV7-2	-	CASSWATVTYNEQFF	TGTGCCAGCAGCTGGGCTACGGTCACCTACAATGAGCAGTTCTTC
TRBD1	TRBJ2-4	TRBV10-3	few	CAISSEPGQYKNIQYF	TGTGCCATCAGTTCGGAACCGGGACAGTACAAAAACATTCAGTACTTC
TRBD1	TRBJ2-4	TRBV7-6	-	CASSLSGTGGVQYF	TGTGCCAGCAGCTTATCCGGGACAGGGGGTGTTCAGTACTTC
TRBD2	TRBJ2-3	TRBV5-4	-	CASSSNSGGTDTQYF	TGTGCCAGCAGCTCCAACAGCGGGGGCACAGATACGCAGTATTTT
-	TRBJ1-1	TRBV5-5	-	CASRPGRNTEAFF	TGTGCCAGCAGGCCGGGGAGGAACACTGAAGCTTTCTTT
-	TRBJ2-3	TRBV11-3	-	CASTRLESTDTQYF	TGTGCCAGCACCAGACTAGAGAGCACAGATACGCAGTATTTT
-	TRBJ1-2	TRBV10-3	-	CAISESEVNYGYTF	TGTGCCATCAGTGAGTCGGAGGTTAACTATGGCTACACCTTC
-	TRBJ1-2	TRBV19	-	CASSIDRGYGYTF	TGTGCCAGTAGTATAGATCGAGGCTATGGCTACACCTTC
-	TRBJ1-2	TRBV2	-	CASRDPRQWENYGYTF	TGTGCCAGCAGAGATCCCCGACAGTGGGAAAACTATGGCTACACCTTC
TRBD1	TRBJ1-1	TRBV7-8	-	CASSLSRQGGAEAFF	TGTGCCAGCAGCTTATCGAGACAGGGTGGGGCTGAAGCTTTCTTT
-	TRBJ1-5	TRBV12-1	once	CASSFKGLTRGNQPQHF	TGTGCCAGCAGCTTTAAAGGACTCACCAGAGGAAATCAGCCCCAGCATTTT
TRBD2	TRBJ2-1	TRBV28	-	CASGEAGGNYNEQFF	TGTGCCAGCGGTGAAGCGGGAGGTAATTACAATGAGCAGTTCTTC
-	TRBJ1-4	TRBV4-3	-	CASSASGLATNEKLFF	TGCGCCAGCAGCGCAAGCGGGCTGGCAACTAATGAAAAACTGTTTTTT
TRBD1	TRBJ1-2	TRBV5-1	-	CASSLSKQGAYGYTF	TGCGCCAGCAGCTTGTCCAAGCAGGGGGCGTATGGCTACACCTTC
-	TRBJ2-7	TRBV30	-	CAWSAWAVGLSYEQYF	TGTGCCTGGAGTGCCTGGGCAGTGGGGCTCTCCTACGAGCAGTACTTC
TRBD1	TRBJ1-1	TRBV25-1	-	CASSRQGAGTEAFF	TGTGCCAGCAGTCGGCAGGGGGCTGGGACTGAAGCTTTCTTT
TRBD2	TRBJ2-3	TRBV27	-	CASSLVLAGANTQYF	TGTGCCAGCAGTTTGGTACTAGCGGGAGCAAATACGCAGTATTTT
TRBD1	TRBJ1-2	TRBV9	-	CASSPRDRSNYGYTF	TGTGCCAGCAGCCCCAGGGACAGGTCTAACTATGGCTACACCTTC
-	TRBJ2-5	TRBV5-1	-	CASSLAPLLRTQYF	TGCGCCAGCAGCTTGGCCCCGCTACTGAGGACCCAGTACTTC
-	TRBJ1-4	TRBV2	-	CASSTQDNEKLFF	TGTGCCAGCAGTACCCAGGATAATGAAAAACTGTTTTTT
-	TRBJ2-2	TRBV2	-	CASTWSTFTGELFF	TGTGCCAGCACTTGGAGTACGTTCACCGGGGAGCTGTTTTTT
TRBD1	TRBJ2-4	TRBV6-1	-	CASSEYGQGLLSKNIQYF	TGTGCCAGCAGTGAATACGGACAGGGTCTTTTGTCCAAAAACATTCAGTACTTC
-	TRBJ1-2	TRBV11-2	-	CASSLGLGDGYTF	TGTGCCAGCAGCTTGGGACTTGGGGATGGCTACACCTTC
-	TRBJ1-2	TRBV7-2	-	CASSSRNYGYTF	TGTGCCAGCAGCTCCCGTAACTATGGCTACACCTTC
TRBD1	TRBJ1-1	TRBV9	-	CASSVGGTGGVEAFF	TGTGCCAGCAGCGTAGGGGGGACAGGGGGCGTTGAAGCTTTCTTT
-	TRBJ2-2	TRBV27	-	CASSLGLALNTGELFF	TGTGCCAGCAGTTTAGGGCTAGCGTTGAACACCGGGGAGCTGTTTTTT
-	TRBJ2-7	TRBV7-3	-	CASSLGTGAGNEQYF	TGTGCCAGCAGCTTGGGGACAGGAGCGGGGAACGAGCAGTACTTC
TRBD2	TRBJ2-1	TRBV11-2	-	CASSPTSGGATEQFF	TGTGCCAGCAGCCCAACTAGCGGGGGGGCGACTGAGCAGTTCTTC
TRBD1	TRBJ2-7	TRBV9	-	CASSVDGQGGYEQYF	TGTGCCAGCAGCGTAGACGGACAGGGAGGCTACGAGCAGTACTTC
TRBD1	TRBJ2-1	TRBV9	-	CASSVGAGQEYEQFF	TGTGCCAGCAGCGTAGGGGCAGGACAGGAATATGAGCAGTTCTTC
-	TRBJ2-1	TRBV5-4	-	CASSSGGRGGHEQFF	TGTGCCAGCAGCTCCGGTGGGCGGGGCGGGCATGAGCAGTTCTTC
TRBD1	TRBJ2-7	TRBV9	-	CASSPTGGLEQYF	TGTGCCAGCAGCCCGACAGGGGGCCTCGAGCAGTACTTC
TRBD1	TRBJ1-5	TRBV7-9	few	CASSQQGDQPQHF	TGTGCCAGCAGCCAACAGGGGGATCAGCCCCAGCATTTT
-	TRBJ1-1	TRBV2	-	CASSQQGNTEAFF	TGTGCCAGCAGTCAACAGGGGAACACTGAAGCTTTCTTT
-	TRBJ2-5	TRBV10-3	few	CAISDDFGLWETQYF	TGTGCCATCAGTGACGACTTCGGTTTATGGGAGACCCAGTACTTC
-	TRBJ1-6	TRBV7-3	-	CASSLGGRVGSPLHF	TGTGCCAGCAGCTTAGGGGGCAGGGTTGGGTCACCCCTCCACTTT
TRBD2	TRBJ2-2	TRBV4-1	-	CASSRGRATGELFF	TGCGCCAGCAGCCGCGGGAGGGCAACCGGGGAGCTGTTTTTT
-	TRBJ2-1	TRBV15	-	CATSVRTVNNEQFF	TGTGCCACCAGCGTGCGGACAGTAAATAATGAGCAGTTCTTC
TRBD2	TRBJ2-3	TRBV6-1	-	CASSGRRTSLGPDTQYF	TGTGCCAGCAGTGGACGTCGGACTAGCTTGGGCCCAGATACGCAGTATTTT
-	TRBJ1-5	TRBV4-2	-	CASSQDFDNSNQPQHF	TGTGCCAGCAGCCAAGATTTTGACAATTCTAATCAGCCCCAGCATTTT
-	TRBJ2-5	TRBV5-1	-	CASSLGGSGERETQYF	TGCGCCAGCAGCCTTGGAGGGAGTGGAGAACGGGAGACCCAGTACTTC
TRBD1	TRBJ2-3	TRBV25-1	-	CASSEWGQGGRDTQYF	TGTGCCAGCAGTGAATGGGGACAGGGAGGGCGAGATACGCAGTATTTT
-	TRBJ1-3	TRBV7-2	-	CASSSGQGNTIYF	TGTGCCAGCAGCTCTGGACAGGGAAACACCATATATTTT
TRBD1	TRBJ1-1	TRBV7-9	-	CASSPTQGATEVEAFF	TGTGCCAGCAGCCCCACCCAGGGGGCAACGGAGGTTGAAGCTTTCTTT
TRBD1	TRBJ1-1	TRBV5-1	-	CASSLLGTANTEAFF	TGCGCCAGCAGCTTGTTGGGGACAGCGAACACTGAAGCTTTCTTT